This TCR beta chain was retrieved from a study of cytomegalovirus exposure and HLA in healthy donors. There are 15 residues in the CDR3. V was clipped by 2 bases and J by 2 bases, with 10 bases between them. Germline V CDR1 and CDR2: MNHNS, SASEGT. Study-level results: The dataset shows that most TCR sequences were rare, while some public TCRs occurred in many donors. Differences between HLA loci emerged in a later analysis of TCR association rates, with DRB1 most and HLA-C fewest.

With 60 Vbeta and 13 Jbeta primers, the PCR was carried out. TCRdb's table, derived via immunoSEQ multiplex PCR, lists solely in-frame clones and lacks some. The table has about 120,000 clones, roughly 15% seen once. In its sample, this clone was seen a few times. Antigen specificity is unknown. The sequenced material came from PBMCs. This TCR came from a woman between 18 and 29 years old in good health and CMV-seronegative. The rearrangement joins TRBV6-1 to TRBJ1-3; D unresolved. The CDR3 DNA is TGTGCCAGCAGTGAAAGTACAACACCTGGAAACACCATATATTTT. This translates into CASSESTTPGNTIYF.